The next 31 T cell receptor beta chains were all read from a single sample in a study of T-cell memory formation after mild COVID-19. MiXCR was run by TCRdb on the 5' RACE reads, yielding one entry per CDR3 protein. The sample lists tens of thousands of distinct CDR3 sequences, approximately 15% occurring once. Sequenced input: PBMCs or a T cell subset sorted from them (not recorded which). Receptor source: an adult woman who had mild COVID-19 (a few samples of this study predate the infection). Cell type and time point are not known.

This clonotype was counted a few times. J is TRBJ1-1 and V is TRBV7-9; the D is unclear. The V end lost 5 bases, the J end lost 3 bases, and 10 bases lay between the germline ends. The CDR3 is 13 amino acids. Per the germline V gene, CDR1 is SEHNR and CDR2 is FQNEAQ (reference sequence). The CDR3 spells CASSDGIYTEAFF. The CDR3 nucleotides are TGTGCCAGCAGCGACGGGATTTACACTGAAGCTTTCTTT.

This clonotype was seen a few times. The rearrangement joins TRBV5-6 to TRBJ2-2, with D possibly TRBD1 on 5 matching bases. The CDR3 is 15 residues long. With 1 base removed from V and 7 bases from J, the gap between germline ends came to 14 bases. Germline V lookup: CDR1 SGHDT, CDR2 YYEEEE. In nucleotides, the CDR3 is TGTGCCAGCAGCTTGTTGGTGCAGGGTATCGGGGAGCTGTTTTTT. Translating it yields CASSLLVQGIGELFF. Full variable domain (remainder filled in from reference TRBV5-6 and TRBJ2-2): DAGVTQSPTHLIKTRGQQVTLRCSPKSGHDTVSWYQQALGQGPQFIFQYYEEEERQRGNFPDRFSGHQFPNYSSELNVNALLLGDSALYLCASSLLVQGIGELFFGEGSRLTVL.

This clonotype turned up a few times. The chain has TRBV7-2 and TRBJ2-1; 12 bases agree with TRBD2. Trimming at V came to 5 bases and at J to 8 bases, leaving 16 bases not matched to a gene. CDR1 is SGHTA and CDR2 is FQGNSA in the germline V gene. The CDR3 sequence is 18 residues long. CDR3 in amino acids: CASSHWLAGGPLGDEQFF. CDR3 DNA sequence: TGTGCCAGCAGCCATTGGCTAGCGGGAGGGCCATTAGGGGATGAGCAGTTCTTC.

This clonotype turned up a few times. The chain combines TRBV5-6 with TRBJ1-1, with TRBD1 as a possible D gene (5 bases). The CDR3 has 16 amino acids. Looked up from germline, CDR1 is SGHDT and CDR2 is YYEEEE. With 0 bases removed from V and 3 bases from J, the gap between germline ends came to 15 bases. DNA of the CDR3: TGTGCCAGCAGCTTGGTTATGGCAGGGACGGACACTGAAGCTTTCTTT. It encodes CASSLVMAGTDTEAFF.

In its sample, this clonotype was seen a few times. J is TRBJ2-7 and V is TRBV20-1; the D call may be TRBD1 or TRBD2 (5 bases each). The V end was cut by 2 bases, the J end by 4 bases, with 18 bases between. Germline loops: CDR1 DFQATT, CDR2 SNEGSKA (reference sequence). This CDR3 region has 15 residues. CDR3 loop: CSARPRGFPVYEQYF. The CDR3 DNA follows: TGCAGTGCTAGACCGAGGGGTTTCCCCGTATACGAGCAGTACTTC.

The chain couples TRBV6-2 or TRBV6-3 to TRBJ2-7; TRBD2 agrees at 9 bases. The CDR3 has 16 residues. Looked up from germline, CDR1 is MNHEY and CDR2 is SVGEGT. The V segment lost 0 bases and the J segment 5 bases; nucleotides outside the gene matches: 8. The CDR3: CASSYSIGLALDEQYF. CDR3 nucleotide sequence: TGTGCCAGCAGTTACTCTATCGGACTAGCGCTCGACGAGCAGTACTTC.

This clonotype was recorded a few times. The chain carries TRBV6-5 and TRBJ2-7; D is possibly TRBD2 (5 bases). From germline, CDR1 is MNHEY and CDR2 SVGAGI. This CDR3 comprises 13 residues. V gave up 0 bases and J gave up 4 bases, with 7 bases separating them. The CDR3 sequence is CASSYSRGYEQYF. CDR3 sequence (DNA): TGTGCCAGCAGTTACTCGCGAGGGTACGAGCAGTACTTC.

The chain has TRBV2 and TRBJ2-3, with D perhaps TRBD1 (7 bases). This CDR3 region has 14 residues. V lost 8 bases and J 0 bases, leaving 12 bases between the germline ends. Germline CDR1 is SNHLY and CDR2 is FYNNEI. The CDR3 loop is CASSTGTSTDTQYF. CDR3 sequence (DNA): TGTGCCAGCTCGACAGGGACTAGCACAGATACGCAGTATTTT. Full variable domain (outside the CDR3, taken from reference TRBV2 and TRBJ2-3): EPEVTQTPSHQVTQMGQEVILRCVPISNHLYFYWYRQILGQKVEFLVSFYNNEISEKSEIFDDQFSVERPDGSNFTLKIRSTKLEDSAMYFCASSTGTSTDTQYFGPGTRLTVL.

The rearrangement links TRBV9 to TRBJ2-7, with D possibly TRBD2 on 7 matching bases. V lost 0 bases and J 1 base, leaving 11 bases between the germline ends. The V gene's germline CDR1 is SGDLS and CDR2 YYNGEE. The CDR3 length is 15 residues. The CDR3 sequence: CASSVGGGQSYEQYF. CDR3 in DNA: TGTGCCAGCAGCGTAGGCGGGGGCCAATCCTACGAGCAGTACTTC. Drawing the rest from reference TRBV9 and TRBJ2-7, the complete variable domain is DSGVTQTPKHLITATGQRVTLRCSPRSGDLSVYWYQQSLDQGLQFLIQYYNGEERAKGNILERFSAQQFPDLHSELNLSSLELGDSALYFCASSVGGGQSYEQYFGPGTRLTVT.

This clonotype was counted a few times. CDR3 nucleotides: TGTGCCACCAGTGGGACACCGAACACTGAAGCTTTCTTT. Protein: CATSGTPNTEAFF. The V call is TRBV15, the J call TRBJ1-1; TRBD1 is a possible D gene (6 bases). The V gene lost 6 bases and the J gene lost 1 base, with 9 bases spanning the gap. Germline V gene sequence: CDR1 LNHNV, CDR2 YYDKDF (reference sequence). This CDR3 contains 13 residues.

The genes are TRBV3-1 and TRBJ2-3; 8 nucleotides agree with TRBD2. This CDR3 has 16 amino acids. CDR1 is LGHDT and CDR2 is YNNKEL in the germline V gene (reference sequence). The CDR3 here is CAAGVTSVPATDTQYF. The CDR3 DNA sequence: TGTGCAGCGGGGGTTACTAGCGTCCCAGCCACAGATACGCAGTATTTT.

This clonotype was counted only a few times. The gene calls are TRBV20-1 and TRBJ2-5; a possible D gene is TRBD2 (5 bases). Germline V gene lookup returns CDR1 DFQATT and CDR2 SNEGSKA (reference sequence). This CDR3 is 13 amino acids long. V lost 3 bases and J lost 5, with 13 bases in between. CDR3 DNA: TGCAGTGCTAGCCTTGACTACCGGGAGACCCAGTACTTC. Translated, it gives CSASLDYRETQYF.

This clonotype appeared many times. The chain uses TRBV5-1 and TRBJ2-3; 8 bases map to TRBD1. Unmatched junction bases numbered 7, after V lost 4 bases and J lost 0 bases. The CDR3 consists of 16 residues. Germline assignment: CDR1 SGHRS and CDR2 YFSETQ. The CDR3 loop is CASSVGQGLSTDTQYF. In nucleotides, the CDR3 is TGCGCCAGCAGCGTTGGACAGGGCCTTAGCACAGATACGCAGTATTTT.

CDR3 nucleotide sequence: TGCGCCAGCAGCCACGGACGGGACTTCAACACCGGGGAGCTGTTTTTT. Protein sequence: CASSHGRDFNTGELFF. The chain combines TRBV4-3 with TRBJ2-2, with D maybe TRBD2 (6 bases). The germline V and J ends were trimmed by 3 bases and 2 bases, with 13 bases remaining between them. The CDR3 spans 16 residues. Germline values: CDR1 LGHNA, CDR2 YSLEER.

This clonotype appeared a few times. CDR3 nucleotide sequence: TGTGCCAGCAGGGATCTAGCGGGAGATACAGATACGCAGTATTTT. Protein sequence: CASRDLAGDTDTQYF. The V gene is TRBV9, the J gene TRBJ2-3; 10 nucleotides line up with TRBD2. This CDR3 contains 15 residues. The germline V gene encodes CDR1 SGDLS and CDR2 YYNGEE. The J segment lost 3 bases and the V segment lost 5 bases, leaving 6 bases of the junction unmatched.

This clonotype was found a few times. DNA for the CDR3: TGTGCCAGCAGAGGAAAAGAGCAGTTCTTC. The encoded protein is CASRGKEQFF. The V gene is TRBV25-1, the J gene TRBJ2-1; the D is unclear. This CDR3 has 10 residues. V gave up 6 bases and J gave up 10 bases, with 7 bases separating them. CDR1 is MGHDK, CDR2 SYGVNS, per germline.

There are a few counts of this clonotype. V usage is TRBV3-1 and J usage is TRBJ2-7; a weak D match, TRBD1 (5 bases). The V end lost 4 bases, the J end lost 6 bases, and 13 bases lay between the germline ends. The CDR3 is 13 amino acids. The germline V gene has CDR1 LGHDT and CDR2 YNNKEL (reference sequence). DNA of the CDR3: TGTGCCAGCAGCCCCAGGGTAGCACGCGAGCAGTACTTC. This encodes CASSPRVAREQYF.

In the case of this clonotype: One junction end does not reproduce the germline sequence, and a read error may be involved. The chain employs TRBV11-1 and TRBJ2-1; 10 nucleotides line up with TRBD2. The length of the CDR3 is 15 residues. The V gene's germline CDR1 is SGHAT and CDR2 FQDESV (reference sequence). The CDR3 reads CASRLAGGSGNEQFF. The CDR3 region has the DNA TGTGCCAGCAGATTAGCGGGAGGTTCGGGCAATGAGCAGTTCTTC.

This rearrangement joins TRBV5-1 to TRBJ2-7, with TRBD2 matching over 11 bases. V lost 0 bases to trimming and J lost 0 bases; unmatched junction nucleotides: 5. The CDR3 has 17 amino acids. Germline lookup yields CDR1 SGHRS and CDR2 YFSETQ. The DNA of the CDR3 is TGCGCCAGCAGCTTGGAATCACTAGCGGGAGCCTCCTACGAGCAGTACTTC. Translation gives CASSLESLAGASYEQYF.

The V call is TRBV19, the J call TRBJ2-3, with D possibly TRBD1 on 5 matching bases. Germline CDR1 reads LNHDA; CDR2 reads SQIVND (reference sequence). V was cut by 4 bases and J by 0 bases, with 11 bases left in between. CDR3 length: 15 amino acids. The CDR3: CASSSQGTSTDTQYF. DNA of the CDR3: TGTGCCAGTAGTAGCCAGGGTACTAGCACAGATACGCAGTATTTT.

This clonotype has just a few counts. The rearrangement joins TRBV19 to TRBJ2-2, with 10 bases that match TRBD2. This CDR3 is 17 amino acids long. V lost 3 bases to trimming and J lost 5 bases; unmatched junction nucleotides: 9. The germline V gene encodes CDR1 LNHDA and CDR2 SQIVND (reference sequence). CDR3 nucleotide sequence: TGTGCCAGTAGTATGTTTGGCCTAGCGGGGGTAACCGGGGAGCTGTTTTTT. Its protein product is CASSMFGLAGVTGELFF.

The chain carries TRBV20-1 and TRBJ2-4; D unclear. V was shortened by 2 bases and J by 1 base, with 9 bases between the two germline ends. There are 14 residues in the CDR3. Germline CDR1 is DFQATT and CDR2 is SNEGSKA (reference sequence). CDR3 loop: CSARSQVAKNIQYF. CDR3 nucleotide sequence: TGCAGTGCTAGATCTCAGGTTGCCAAAAACATTCAGTACTTC.

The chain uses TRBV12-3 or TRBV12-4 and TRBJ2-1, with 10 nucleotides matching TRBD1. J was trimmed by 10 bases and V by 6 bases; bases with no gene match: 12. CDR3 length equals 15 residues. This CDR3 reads CASRPGTGVIREQFF. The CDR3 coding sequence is TGTGCCAGCAGACCCGGGACAGGGGTAATAAGGGAGCAGTTCTTC.

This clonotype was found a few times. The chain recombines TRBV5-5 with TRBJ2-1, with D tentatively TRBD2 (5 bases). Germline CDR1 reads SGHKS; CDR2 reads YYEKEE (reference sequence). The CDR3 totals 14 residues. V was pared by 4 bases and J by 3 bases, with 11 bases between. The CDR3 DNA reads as TGTGCCAGCAGCCTGAGCGGTGACTACAATGAGCAGTTCTTC. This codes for CASSLSGDYNEQFF.

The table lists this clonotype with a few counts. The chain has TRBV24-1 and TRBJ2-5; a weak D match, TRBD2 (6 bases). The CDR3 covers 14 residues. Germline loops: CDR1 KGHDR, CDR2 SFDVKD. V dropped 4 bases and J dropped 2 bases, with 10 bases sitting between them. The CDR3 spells CATSDRSGQETQYF. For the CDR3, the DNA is TGTGCCACCAGTGACCGTAGCGGACAAGAGACCCAGTACTTC.

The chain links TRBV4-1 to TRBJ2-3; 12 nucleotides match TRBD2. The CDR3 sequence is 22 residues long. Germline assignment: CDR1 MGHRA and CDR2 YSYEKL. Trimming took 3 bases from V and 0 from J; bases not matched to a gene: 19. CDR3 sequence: CASSHPGGGLAGIYASTDTQYF. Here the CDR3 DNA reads TGCGCCAGCAGCCATCCCGGGGGGGGACTAGCGGGTATCTATGCTAGCACAGATACGCAGTATTTT.

The CDR3 spells CASSSETGSTDTQYF. For the CDR3, the DNA is TGTGCCAGCAGTTCCGAAACAGGCAGCACAGATACGCAGTATTTT. The chain recombines TRBV27 with TRBJ2-3; D perhaps matches TRBD1 (5 bases). Germline CDR1 is MNHEY and CDR2 is SMNVEV (reference sequence). This CDR3 is 15 amino acids long. Trimming pared 4 bases from V and 0 bases from J, leaving 11 bases between.

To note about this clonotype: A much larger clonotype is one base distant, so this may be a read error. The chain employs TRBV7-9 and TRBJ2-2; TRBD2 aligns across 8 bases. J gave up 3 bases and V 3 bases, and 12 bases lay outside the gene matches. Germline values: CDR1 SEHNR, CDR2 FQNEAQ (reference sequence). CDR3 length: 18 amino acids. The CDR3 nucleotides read TGTGCCAGCAGCTTTAGGCCGAGAGTAGCGGGACACACCGGGGAGCTGTTTTTT. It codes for CASSFRPRVAGHTGELFF.

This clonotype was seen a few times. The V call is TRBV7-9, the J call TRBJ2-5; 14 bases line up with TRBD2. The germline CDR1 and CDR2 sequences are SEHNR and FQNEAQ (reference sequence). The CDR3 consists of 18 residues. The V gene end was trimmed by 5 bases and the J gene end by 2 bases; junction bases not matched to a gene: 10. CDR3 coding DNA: TGTGCCAGCAGCCAAGGGACTAGCGGGGGAGCGGAACAAGAGACCCAGTACTTC. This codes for CASSQGTSGGAEQETQYF. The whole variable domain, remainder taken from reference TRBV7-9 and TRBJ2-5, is DTGVSQNPRHKITKRGQNVTFRCDPISEHNRLYWYRQTLGQGPEFLTYFQNEAQLEKSRLLSDRFSAERPKGSFSTLEIQRTEQGDSAMYLCASSQGTSGGAEQETQYFGPGTRLLVL.

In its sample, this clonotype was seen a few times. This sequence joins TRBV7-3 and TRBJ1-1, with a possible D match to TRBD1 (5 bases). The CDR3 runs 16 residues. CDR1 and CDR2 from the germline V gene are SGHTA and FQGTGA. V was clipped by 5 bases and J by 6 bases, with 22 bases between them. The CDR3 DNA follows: TGTGCCAGCAGCCCCAGTCCTACAGGCCCGGGGTCTGAAGCTTTCTTT. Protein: CASSPSPTGPGSEAFF.

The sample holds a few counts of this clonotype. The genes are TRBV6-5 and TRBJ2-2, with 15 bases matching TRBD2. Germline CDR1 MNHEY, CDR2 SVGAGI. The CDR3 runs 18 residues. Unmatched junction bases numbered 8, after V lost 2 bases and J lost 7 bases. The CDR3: CASSYGLAGGPGDGELFF. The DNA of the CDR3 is TGTGCCAGCAGTTACGGACTAGCGGGGGGGCCGGGAGACGGGGAGCTGTTTTTT.